These T cell receptor beta chains were read from a single sample in a study of T cells expressing NK-cell markers. No DNA is given; TCRdb re-called the 5' RACE reads and lists each CDR3 protein once. The table lists 130,000 to 150,000 distinct CDR3 sequences. Sequenced input: blood T cells: a sorted CD56 or NKG2C T cell subset, CD4+ or CD8+ T cells, or bulk PBMC T cells (not recorded which). These receptors all come from a man aged 18 to 29 in good health. Both conserved end residues are part of each CDR3.

CDR3 length,V gene,J gene,CDR3 protein
14,TRBV25-1,TRBJ1-1,CASSGIGVNTEAFF
15,TRBV4-1,TRBJ2-1,CASSQAEGGIDEQFF
13,TRBV27,TRBJ1-2,CASSLDINYGYTF
17,TRBV24-1,TRBJ2-1,CATSDPDSGKGEHEQFF
12,TRBV30,TRBJ2-1,CAWIAEGTAQFF
15,TRBV7-9,TRBJ2-6,CASSLASGGANVLTF
16,TRBV11-2,TRBJ2-5,CASSLGVDGTQETQYF
12,TRBV2,TRBJ2-2,CASRREIGELFF
15,TRBV11-2,TRBJ1-6,CASSPRSRGNSPLHF
19,TRBV11-2,TRBJ2-6,CASSLYFRDRGPGANVLTF
15,TRBV12-3/TRBV12-4,TRBJ1-1,CASSLAEHQNTEAFF
15,TRBV6-2/TRBV6-3,TRBJ1-5,CASSRNQKDNQPQHF
15,TRBV25-1,TRBJ2-3,CASRGLAGRTDTQYF
15,TRBV12-3/TRBV12-4,TRBJ2-1,CASSGGTNSYNEQFF
16,TRBV7-9,TRBJ2-1,CASSLADWSSYNEQFF
17,TRBV5-1,TRBJ1-1,CASSLGQGRISNTEAFF
18,TRBV6-5,TRBJ2-7,CASSYDSKSWDSPYEQYF
14,TRBV7-2,TRBJ1-2,CASSLEMGQPGYTF
16,TRBV7-9,TRBJ2-7,CASSWPTGTTAYEQYF
15,TRBV7-8,TRBJ2-5,CASSLGTSARETQYF
12,TRBV20-1,TRBJ1-5,CSASGPNQPQHF
15,TRBV4-1,TRBJ2-5,CASSPPGSTGQTQYF
15,TRBV7-9,TRBJ2-7,CASSFTSGRSYEQYF
17,TRBV10-3,TRBJ2-7,CAISLDLAGPKAYEQYF
15,TRBV15,TRBJ2-1,CATSRTGSAGDEQFF
15,TRBV6-1,TRBJ2-4,CASRDLPEPKNIQYF
14,TRBV10-3,TRBJ1-1,CAISDGGWVTEAFF
15,TRBV19,TRBJ1-1,CASTLTGTVNTEAFF
13,TRBV28,TRBJ1-1,CASSLRGLQRAFF
17,TRBV7-8,TRBJ2-1,CASSLVPSGDGYNEQFF
16,TRBV11-2,TRBJ2-1,CASSPLRREGQNEQFF
18,TRBV27,TRBJ1-5,CASSSTMGLIGLNQPQHF
13,TRBV19,TRBJ2-1,CASTVGSASEQFF
17,TRBV6-5,TRBJ2-2,CASSYLAGGPNTGELFF
17,TRBV4-2,TRBJ2-2,CASSQGAGLGASGELFF
14,TRBV7-9,TRBJ1-1,CASSYTLGGTEAFF
13,TRBV24-1,TRBJ2-1,CATSDLQINEQFF
16,TRBV12-3/TRBV12-4,TRBJ2-1,CASSSWTSGSSNEQFF
12,TRBV5-4,TRBJ2-1,CASSLGSGEQFF
16,TRBV2,TRBJ2-2,CASSDGKGYVSGELFF
11,TRBV15,TRBJ2-1,CATSPSVEQFF
13,TRBV7-2,TRBJ2-1,CASSADWSFEQFF
15,TRBV18,TRBJ2-1,CASSPIPDLGDEQFF
14,TRBV29-1,TRBJ1-1,CSVDQDRIEGDAFF
15,TRBV5-5,TRBJ2-1,CASSLGSLSYNEQFF
15,TRBV10-1,TRBJ2-2,CASGQVTGDTGELFF
12,TRBV9,TRBJ1-2,CASSGTDYGYTF
15,TRBV4-3,TRBJ2-1,CASSQGAAAGNEQFF
12,TRBV29-1,TRBJ2-1,CSVEIPSNEQFF
19,TRBV28,TRBJ2-3,CASSLWGLAEPPSTDTQYF
14,TRBV12-3/TRBV12-4,TRBJ2-3,CASSRGGGADTQYF
15,TRBV6-1,TRBJ2-5,CASGMIPLATKTQYF
14,TRBV19,TRBJ1-1,CASAGWQGVTEAFF